The 27 T cell receptor beta chains below come from one sample, sequenced in a study of blood T cell repertoires in COVID-19. Sequencing was performed with immunoSEQ multiplex PCR; in TCRdb, only in-frame clones are kept and a portion is missing. The repertoire holds approximately 320,000 clones, with 89% as singletons. The sample consisted of peripheral blood. These receptors originate from a woman in her twenties or thirties with COVID-19, enrolled during active disease.

The genes are TRBV10-2 and TRBJ1-6, with TRBD1 as a possible D gene (6 bases). The CDR3 has 18 residues. V lost 6 bases to trimming and J lost 0 bases, with 18 bases between them. CDR1 is WSHSY and CDR2 is SAAADI in the germline V gene. CDR3: CASRLDSQPSSYNSPLHF. CDR3 coding DNA: TGCGCCAGCAGGTTGGACAGCCAACCCTCCTCCTATAATTCACCCCTCCACTTT.

The V call is TRBV7-8, the J call TRBJ2-1, with TRBD1 matching 7 bases. CDR3 length equals 17 residues. CDR1 SGHVS and CDR2 FQNEAQ come from the germline V gene. V shed 1 base and J 0 bases; nucleotides not matched to a gene: 6. For the CDR3, the DNA is TGTGCCAGCAGCTTAGGGGGACAGTTCAGCTCCTACAATGAGCAGTTCTTC. It encodes CASSLGGQFSSYNEQFF.

This rearrangement joins TRBV29-1 to TRBJ2-1; maybe TRBD1 (5 bases). From germline, CDR1 is SQVTM and CDR2 ANQGSEA. CDR3 length: 12 amino acids. Trimming removed 6 bases from V and 6 bases from J, with 12 bases in between. The CDR3 protein is CSVENRFNEQFF. CDR3 DNA sequence: TGCAGCGTCGAGAACAGGTTCAATGAGCAGTTCTTC.

This clone is a singleton in its sample. The chain carries TRBV4-1 and TRBJ2-4; TRBD1 might be the D (5 bases). Germline CDR1 reads MGHRA; CDR2 reads YSYEKL. CDR3 length: 14 residues. V lost 3 bases to trimming and J lost 9 bases, with 15 bases between them. The chain's CDR3 is CASSHPQESGIQYF. For the CDR3, the DNA is TGCGCCAGCAGCCACCCACAGGAATCGGGCATTCAGTACTTC.

CDR3 in DNA: TGTGCCAGCAGCGAAGGACTAGCTAGAGAGACCCAGTACTTC. Its protein is CASSEGLARETQYF. The chain employs TRBV7-2 and TRBJ2-5, with 8 positions matching TRBD2. The germline V gene has CDR1 SGHTA and CDR2 FQGNSA. The V segment lost 5 bases and the J segment 4 bases; nucleotides outside the gene matches: 6. The CDR3 extends over 14 amino acids.

V gene TRBV7-9 combines with J gene TRBJ1-3; D is unresolved. V gave up 2 bases and J gave up 0 bases, with 14 bases separating them. Germline V gene sequence: CDR1 SEHNR, CDR2 FQNEAQ (reference sequence). The CDR3 extends over 17 amino acids. CDR3 sequence (DNA): TGTGCCAGCAGCTTAAGACTGGGAGCGCTCTCTGGAAACACCATATATTTT. This gives the protein CASSLRLGALSGNTIYF.

This clone was picked up one time. The genes are TRBV9 and TRBJ2-1; TRBD2 might be the D (6 bases). V was pared by 4 bases and J by 9 bases, with 11 bases between. Germline lookup yields CDR1 SGDLS and CDR2 YYNGEE. The CDR3 is 12 residues long. The CDR3 loop is CASSPGEVEQFF. For the CDR3, the DNA is TGTGCCAGCAGCCCGGGGGAGGTTGAGCAGTTCTTC.

V gene TRBV7-9 combines with J gene TRBJ2-1; 8 positions match TRBD1. V was pared by 4 bases and J by 7 bases, with 12 bases of the junction left unmatched. The CDR3 runs 16 residues. Germline-derived CDR1 and CDR2 are SEHNR and FQNEAQ (reference sequence). The CDR3 spells CASSSSQGGSENEQFF. CDR3 DNA: TGTGCCAGCAGCTCCTCACAGGGGGGAAGTGAGAATGAGCAGTTCTTC. The full variable domain, rest sourced from reference TRBV7-9 and TRBJ2-1, is DTGVSQNPRHKITKRGQNVTFRCDPISEHNRLYWYRQTLGQGPEFLTYFQNEAQLEKSRLLSDRFSAERPKGSFSTLEIQRTEQGDSAMYLCASSSSQGGSENEQFFGPGTRLTVL.

The chain couples TRBV5-5 to TRBJ1-4; D remains ambiguous. Germline V lookup: CDR1 SGHKS, CDR2 YYEKEE (reference sequence). The CDR3 extends over 13 amino acids. Trimming stripped 2 bases from V and 4 bases from J, with 6 bases between. CDR3 in amino acids: CASSFSGNEKLFF. In DNA form, the CDR3 reads TGTGCCAGCAGCTTTTCCGGTAATGAAAAACTGTTTTTT.

The chain uses TRBV2 and TRBJ1-2; D remains ambiguous. V lost 5 bases and J lost 4, with 11 bases in between. The CDR3 is 13 amino acids. In germline, CDR1 is SNHLY, CDR2 FYNNEI. The CDR3 region has the DNA TGTGCCAGCAGTCTCGGGAAGCCCTATGGCTACACCTTC. It yields the protein CASSLGKPYGYTF.

J is TRBJ1-2 and V is TRBV5-5, with TRBD1 matching 8 bases. The CDR3 covers 13 residues. Germline lookup yields CDR1 SGHKS and CDR2 YYEKEE (reference sequence). V shed 4 bases, J shed 8 bases, and the junction held 7 bases outside the gene matches. The DNA of the CDR3 is TGTGCCAGCAGCCATGGACAGGGTCGGGGCTACACCTTC. Translating it yields CASSHGQGRGYTF.

CDR3 sequence: CASSYYRGEETQYF. The DNA of the CDR3 is TGTGCCAGCAGTTACTATCGGGGAGAAGAGACCCAGTACTTC. The chain employs TRBV6-5 and TRBJ2-5, with a tentative D call TRBD2 (5 bases). The ends were cut back, 1 base at V and 3 bases at J, with 9 bases in the middle. Germline V CDR1 and CDR2: MNHEY, SVGAGI. CDR3 length: 14 residues.

This chain joins TRBV4-1 and TRBJ2-1; 15 bases are a match to TRBD2. The CDR3 is 16 amino acids. The V and J ends lost 3 bases and 7 bases, in that order; junction bases with no gene match: 4. From germline, CDR1 is MGHRA and CDR2 YSYEKL. CDR3 DNA sequence: TGCGCCAGCAGCCACTCGGGACTAGCGGGGGGTAATGAGCAGTTCTTC. This gives the protein CASSHSGLAGGNEQFF.

The CDR3 DNA sequence: TGTGCCAGCAGTCTCAATTGGGCTAGCGGGGGGGTTTACAATGAGCAGTTCTTC. It yields the protein CASSLNWASGGVYNEQFF. The genes are TRBV27 and TRBJ2-1, with 12 bases identical to TRBD2. The germline CDR1 and CDR2 sequences are MNHEY and SMNVEV (reference sequence). The CDR3 consists of 18 residues. V lost 5 bases, J lost 4 bases, and 12 bases stayed unmatched.

The V call is TRBV15, the J call TRBJ2-7, with 8 nucleotides matching TRBD1. The germline CDR1 and CDR2 sequences are LNHNV and YYDKDF (reference sequence). V shed 3 bases, J shed 1 base, and the junction held 11 bases outside the gene matches. The CDR3 totals 17 residues. CDR3 amino acids: CATSSGSGGAGSYEQYF. In DNA form, the CDR3 reads TGTGCCACCAGCAGCGGATCAGGGGGCGCGGGTTCCTACGAGCAGTACTTC.

This chain connects TRBV27 to TRBJ2-7; D possibly corresponds to TRBD1 (6 bases). The V gene's germline CDR1 is MNHEY and CDR2 SMNVEV (reference sequence). The V and J ends lost 8 bases and 0 bases respectively, with 11 bases between them. The CDR3 contains 13 residues. The CDR3 coding sequence is TGTGCCAGCGCCAGGGACATCTCCTACGAGCAGTACTTC. Encoded protein: CASARDISYEQYF.

The V gene is TRBV3-1 (or the pseudogene TRBV3-2), the J gene TRBJ2-7, with unresolved D. The germline V gene encodes CDR1 LGHDT and CDR2 YNNKEL (reference sequence). This CDR3 spans 13 amino acids. V shed 1 base and J shed 2 bases, with 6 bases lying between them. The CDR3 loop is CASSQAAAYEQYF. Here the CDR3 DNA reads TGTGCCAGCAGCCAAGCCGCAGCCTACGAGCAGTACTTC.

J is TRBJ1-6 and V is TRBV7-9, with D uncertain. Trimming pared 6 bases from V and 10 bases from J, leaving 10 bases between. Germline CDR1 reads SEHNR; CDR2 reads FQNEAQ (reference sequence). This CDR3 contains 12 residues. CDR3 sequence reads: CASSKRGSPLHF. The CDR3 nucleotides are TGTGCCAGCAGTAAGCGGGGATCACCCCTCCACTTT.

This chain joins TRBV6-5 and TRBJ2-1, with 7 bases matching TRBD1. With 5 bases clipped from V and 3 bases from J, the junction kept 7 bases outside the gene matches. The length of the CDR3 is 15 residues. Per germline, CDR1 MNHEY and CDR2 SVGAGI. This chain's CDR3 is CASSTGTAIYNEQFF. The CDR3 DNA sequence: TGTGCCAGCAGTACCGGGACAGCCATCTACAATGAGCAGTTCTTC.

The chain employs TRBV6-5 and TRBJ1-1; a possible D gene is TRBD1 (5 bases). The V gene's germline CDR1 is MNHEY and CDR2 SVGAGI. V lost 5 bases to trimming and J lost 1 base, with 14 bases between them. CDR3 length equals 15 residues. In nucleotides, the CDR3 is TGTGCCAGCAGTCCCTACCCGGGGGGGAACACTGAAGCTTTCTTT. This gives the protein CASSPYPGGNTEAFF.

The genes are TRBV9 and TRBJ2-5; weak D call: TRBD1 (7 bases). Germline CDR1 and CDR2: SGDLS and YYNGEE. V lost 4 bases, J lost 5 bases, and 12 bases lay in between. The CDR3 spans 13 residues. The CDR3 loop reads CASSQGGRETQYF. In nucleotides, the CDR3 is TGTGCCAGCAGCCAGGGGGGCCGCGAGACCCAGTACTTC.

The rearrangement joins TRBV20-1 to TRBJ1-1; 10 bases align to TRBD1. V lost 3 bases to trimming and J lost 10 bases; unmatched junction nucleotides: 14. CDR3 length equals 15 residues. Germline-derived CDR1 and CDR2 are DFQATT and SNEGSKA (reference sequence). Here the CDR3 reads CSASSLRTGGYGAFF. DNA for the CDR3: TGCAGTGCTAGTAGCCTTAGGACAGGGGGATATGGAGCTTTCTTT.

CDR3 sequence: CASSQVGGVNEQYF. The CDR3 region has the DNA TGTGCCAGCAGCCAAGTGGGGGGAGTCAACGAGCAGTACTTC. V gene TRBV3-1 (or the pseudogene TRBV3-2) combines with J gene TRBJ2-7; TRBD2 is a possible D gene (6 bases). Germline V lookup: CDR1 LGHDT, CDR2 YNNKEL (reference sequence). The CDR3 sequence is 14 residues long. The germline V and J ends were trimmed by 1 base and 5 bases, with 12 bases remaining between them.

In DNA, the CDR3 is TGCGCCAGCAGCCAAGATACGGTCCCGGGTAAGAACACTGAAGCTTTCTTT. As protein: CASSQDTVPGKNTEAFF. The chain uses TRBV4-1 and TRBJ1-1; D call uncertain. The ends were cut back, 0 bases at V and 1 base at J, with 15 bases in the middle. Germline V gene lookup returns CDR1 MGHRA and CDR2 YSYEKL. The CDR3 length is 17 residues.

The genes are TRBV19 and TRBJ1-5, with D perhaps matching TRBD1 (5 bases). Germline V gene sequence: CDR1 LNHDA, CDR2 SQIVND (reference sequence). Trimming pared 7 bases from V and 4 bases from J, leaving 8 bases between. The CDR3 extends over 12 amino acids. CDR3 region: CASKAGNQPQHF. DNA for the CDR3: TGTGCCAGTAAAGCAGGGAATCAGCCCCAGCATTTT.

The chain recombines TRBV25-1 with TRBJ1-1, with a possible D match to TRBD1 (6 bases). The CDR3 runs 15 residues. The V gene's germline CDR1 is MGHDK and CDR2 SYGVNS. V dropped 3 bases and J dropped 5 bases, with 16 bases sitting between them. The CDR3 loop is CASSDRQRGRTEAFF. The CDR3 nucleotides are TGTGCCAGCAGTGACCGACAGCGGGGGCGAACTGAAGCTTTCTTT.

Note on this clone: Other DNA sequences in this sample translate to the same CDR3. The rearrangement uses TRBV5-1 and TRBJ1-5; D not certain. Germline V gives CDR1 SGHRS, CDR2 YFSETQ. Trimming cost V 0 bases and J 6 bases, with 7 bases left between them. The length of the CDR3 is 13 residues. The CDR3: CASSLGAGQPQHF. In DNA, the CDR3 is TGCGCCAGCAGCTTGGGGGCCGGTCAGCCCCAGCATTTT.